The rows below give T cell receptor beta chains drawn from one sample of a study of identical twins. TCRdb called the 5' RACE reads again in MiXCR, with one record for every CDR3 protein. The sample includes approximately 700,000 distinct CDR3 sequences, roughly 6% of them seen just once. Sequencing was done on a sample of naive T cells sorted from blood. The receptors were sampled from a man younger than 35 in good health. Both conserved end residues are part of each CDR3. The order of the fields is V gene, J gene, CDR3 protein.

V: TRBV24-1; J: TRBJ2-1; CDR3: CATSGLAGVREQFF
V: TRBV4-3; J: TRBJ2-7; CDR3: CASSQIGGTSGSPYEQYF
V: TRBV12-3/TRBV12-4; J: TRBJ2-1; CDR3: CASSLGRTDNEQFF
V: TRBV4-2; J: TRBJ2-7; CDR3: CASSQELAPASYEQYF
V: TRBV11-2; J: TRBJ2-1; CDR3: CASSWGLADKQFF
V: TRBV11-2; J: TRBJ1-1; CDR3: CASSKRAALNTEAFF
V: TRBV4-1; J: TRBJ2-3; CDR3: CASSQTLTAPATDTQYF
V: TRBV4-1; J: TRBJ2-5; CDR3: CASRLALGGETQYF
V: TRBV20-1; J: TRBJ2-1; CDR3: CSATRLGSYNEQFF
V: TRBV5-5; J: TRBJ1-1; CDR3: CASSLRQLMMNTEAFF
V: TRBV6-1; J: TRBJ2-2; CDR3: CASRETSGSAGELFF
V: TRBV29-1; J: TRBJ2-7; CDR3: CSVAGSRDLSYEQYF
V: TRBV20-1; J: TRBJ2-5; CDR3: CSARDQASGRRGQETQYF
V: TRBV9; J: TRBJ1-2; CDR3: CASSGQHYGYTF
V: TRBV10-3; J: TRBJ2-1; CDR3: CAISHISKDEQFF
V: TRBV5-6; J: TRBJ2-3; CDR3: CASSLSGRFDTQYF